This T cell receptor (beta chain) was sequenced during a study of T cell responses to AZD1222 COVID-19 vaccine. In germline, CDR1 is SNHLY, CDR2 FYNNEI. V dropped 9 bases and J dropped 7 bases, with 16 bases sitting between them. The CDR3 has 13 residues. This clone was counted once. The protocol was immunoSEQ multiplex PCR, while the TCRdb copy is restricted to in-frame clones and leaves out a portion. Seen here are 140,000 to 150,000 clones, about 90% observed once, and the top ten hold about 3%. The V gene is TRBV2, the J gene TRBJ1-5; D unclear. This sequence originates from an adult in good health. The specimen comprised peripheral blood, sampled on day 0 of MenACWY control vaccination. The CDR3 sequence: CASEPPSGQPQHF. The CDR3 bases are TGTGCCAGTGAACCGCCTTCTGGGCAGCCCCAGCATTTT. The full variable domain, with the rest looked up from reference TRBV2 and TRBJ1-5, is EPEVTQTPSHQVTQMGQEVILRCVPISNHLYFYWYRQILGQKVEFLVSFYNNEISEKSEIFDDQFSVERPDGSNFTLKIRSTKLEDSAMYFCASEPPSGQPQHFGDGTRLSIL.